This TCR beta chain was recorded in a study of blood T cell repertoires in COVID-19. Study-level information: The United States, Italy and Spain were the sources of the acute and convalescent COVID-19 samples.

Libraries were prepared by immunoSEQ multiplex PCR; TCRdb keeps only in-frame clonotypes and omits some of them. This table has some 80,000 clones, around 87% appearing once. Germline lookup yields CDR1 SGHAT and CDR2 FQNNGV. The V gene end was trimmed by 5 bases and the J gene end by 7 bases; junction bases not matched to a gene: 14. The CDR3 extends over 16 amino acids. This chain joins TRBV11-2 and TRBJ2-3; 8 bases align to TRBD2. Material: peripheral blood. The sequence came from an elderly man with active or convalescent COVID-19. CDR3 nucleotides: TGTGCCAGCAGCCCGATAACCGGGACTAGTTTATATACGCAGTATTTT. Its translation: CASSPITGTSLYTQYF.